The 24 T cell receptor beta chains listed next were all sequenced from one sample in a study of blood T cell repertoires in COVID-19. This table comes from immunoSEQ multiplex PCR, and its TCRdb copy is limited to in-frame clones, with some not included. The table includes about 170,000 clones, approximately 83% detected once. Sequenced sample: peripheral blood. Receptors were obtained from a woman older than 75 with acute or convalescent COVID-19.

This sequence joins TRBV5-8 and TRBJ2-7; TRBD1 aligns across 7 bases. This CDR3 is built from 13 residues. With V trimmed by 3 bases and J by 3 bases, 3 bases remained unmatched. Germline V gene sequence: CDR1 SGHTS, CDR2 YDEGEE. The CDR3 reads CASSSRDSYEQYF. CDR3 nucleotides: TGTGCCAGCAGCTCTAGGGACAGCTACGAGCAGTACTTC.

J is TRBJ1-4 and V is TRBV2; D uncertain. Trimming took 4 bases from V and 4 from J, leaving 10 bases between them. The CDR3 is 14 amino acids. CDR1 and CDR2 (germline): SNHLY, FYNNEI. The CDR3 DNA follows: TGTGCCAGCAGTGCGTGGAGGAGTAATGAAAAACTGTTTTTT. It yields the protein CASSAWRSNEKLFF.

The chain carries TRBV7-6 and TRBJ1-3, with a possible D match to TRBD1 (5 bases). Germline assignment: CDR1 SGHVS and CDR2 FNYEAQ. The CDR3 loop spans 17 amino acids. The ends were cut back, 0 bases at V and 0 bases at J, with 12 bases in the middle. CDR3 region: CASSLAGAVNSGNTIYF. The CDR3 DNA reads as TGTGCCAGCAGCTTAGCAGGGGCGGTAAACTCTGGAAACACCATATATTTT. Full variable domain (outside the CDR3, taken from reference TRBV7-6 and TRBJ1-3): GAGVSQSPRYKVTKRGQDVALRCDPISGHVSLYWYRQALGQGPEFLTYFNYEAQQDKSGLPNDRFSAERPEGSISTLTIQRTEQRDSAMYRCASSLAGAVNSGNTIYFGEGSWLTVV.

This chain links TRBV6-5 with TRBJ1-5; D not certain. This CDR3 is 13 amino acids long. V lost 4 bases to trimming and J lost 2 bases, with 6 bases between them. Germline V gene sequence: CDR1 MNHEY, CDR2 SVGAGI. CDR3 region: CASSSRGNQPQHF. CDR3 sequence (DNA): TGTGCCAGCAGTTCCCGAGGCAATCAGCCCCAGCATTTT.

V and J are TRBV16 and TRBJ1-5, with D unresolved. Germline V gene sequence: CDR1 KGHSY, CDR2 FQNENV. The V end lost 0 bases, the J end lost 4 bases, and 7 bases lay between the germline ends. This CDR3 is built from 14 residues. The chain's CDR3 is CASSQSYGNQPQHF. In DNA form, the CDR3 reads TGTGCCAGCAGCCAATCTTACGGGAATCAGCCCCAGCATTTT.

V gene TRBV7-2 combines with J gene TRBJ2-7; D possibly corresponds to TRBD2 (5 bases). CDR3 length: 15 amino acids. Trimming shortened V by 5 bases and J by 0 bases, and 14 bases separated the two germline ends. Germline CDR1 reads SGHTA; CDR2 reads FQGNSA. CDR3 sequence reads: CASSLSTGSSYEQYF. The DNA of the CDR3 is TGTGCCAGCAGCCTATCGACTGGGAGCTCCTACGAGCAGTACTTC.

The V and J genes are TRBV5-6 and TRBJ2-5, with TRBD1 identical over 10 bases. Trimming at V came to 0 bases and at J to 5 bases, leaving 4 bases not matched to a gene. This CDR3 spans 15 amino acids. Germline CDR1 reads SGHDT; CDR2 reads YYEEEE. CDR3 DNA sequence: TGTGCCAGCAGCTTGGCGACAGGGGGCGGTGAGACCCAGTACTTC. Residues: CASSLATGGGETQYF. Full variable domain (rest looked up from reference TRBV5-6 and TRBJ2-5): DAGVTQSPTHLIKTRGQQVTLRCSPKSGHDTVSWYQQALGQGPQFIFQYYEEEERQRGNFPDRFSGHQFPNYSSELNVNALLLGDSALYLCASSLATGGGETQYFGPGTRLLVL.

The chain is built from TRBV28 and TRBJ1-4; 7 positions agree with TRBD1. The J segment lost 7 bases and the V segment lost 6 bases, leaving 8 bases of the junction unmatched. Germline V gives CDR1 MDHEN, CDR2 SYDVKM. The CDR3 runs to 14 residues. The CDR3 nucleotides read TGTGCCAGCAGACCCCAGGGGGGAGTTGAAAAACTGTTTTTT. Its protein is CASRPQGGVEKLFF.

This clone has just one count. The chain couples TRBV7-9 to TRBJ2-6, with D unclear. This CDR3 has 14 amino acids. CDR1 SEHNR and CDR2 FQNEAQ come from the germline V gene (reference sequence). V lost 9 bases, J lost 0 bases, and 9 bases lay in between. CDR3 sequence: CASRHPSGANVLTF. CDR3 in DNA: TGTGCCAGTAGACACCCCTCTGGGGCCAACGTCCTGACTTTC.

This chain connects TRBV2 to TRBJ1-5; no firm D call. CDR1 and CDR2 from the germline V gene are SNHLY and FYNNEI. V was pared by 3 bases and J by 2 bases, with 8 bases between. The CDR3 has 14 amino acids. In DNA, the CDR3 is TGTGCCAGCAGTGAGAGACGGGGCAATCAGCCCCAGCATTTT. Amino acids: CASSERRGNQPQHF. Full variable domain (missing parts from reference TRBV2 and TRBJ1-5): EPEVTQTPSHQVTQMGQEVILRCVPISNHLYFYWYRQILGQKVEFLVSFYNNEISEKSEIFDDQFSVERPDGSNFTLKIRSTKLEDSAMYFCASSERRGNQPQHFGDGTRLSIL.

The CDR3 region is CASSKETSGRSEQFF. The CDR3 DNA is TGTGCCAGCAGTAAAGAGACTAGCGGGAGAAGTGAGCAGTTCTTC. The V and J genes are TRBV13 and TRBJ2-1, with TRBD2 identical over 12 bases. Looked up from germline, CDR1 is PRHDT and CDR2 is FYEKMQ (reference sequence). Losses at the gene ends were 6 bases for V and 9 bases for J; bases not matched to a gene: 9. CDR3 length: 15 amino acids.

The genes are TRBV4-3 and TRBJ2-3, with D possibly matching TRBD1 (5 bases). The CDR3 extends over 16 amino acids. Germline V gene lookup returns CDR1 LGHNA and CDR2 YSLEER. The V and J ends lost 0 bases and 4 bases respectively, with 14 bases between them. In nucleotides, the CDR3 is TGCGCCAGCAGCCAAGAACCCTCGACAGTACCAGATACGCAGTATTTT. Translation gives CASSQEPSTVPDTQYF.

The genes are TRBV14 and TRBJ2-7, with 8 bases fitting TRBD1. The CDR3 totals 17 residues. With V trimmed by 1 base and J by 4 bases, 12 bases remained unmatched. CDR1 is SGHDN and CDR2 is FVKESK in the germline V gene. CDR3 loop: CASSQVGGRQGLYEQYF. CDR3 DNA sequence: TGTGCCAGCAGCCAAGTCGGGGGAAGACAGGGGTTATACGAGCAGTACTTC. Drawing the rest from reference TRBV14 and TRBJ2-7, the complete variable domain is EAGVTQFPSHSVIEKGQTVTLRCDPISGHDNLYWYRRVMGKEIKFLLHFVKESKQDESGMPNNRFLAERTGGTYSTLKVQPAELEDSGVYFCASSQVGGRQGLYEQYFGPGTRLTVT.

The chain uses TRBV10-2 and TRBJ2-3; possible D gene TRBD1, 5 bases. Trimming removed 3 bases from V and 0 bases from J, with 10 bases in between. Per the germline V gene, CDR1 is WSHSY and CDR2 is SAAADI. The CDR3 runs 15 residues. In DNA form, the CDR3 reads TGCGCCAGCAGTGATGGGGCGGCAAGCACAGATACGCAGTATTTT. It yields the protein CASSDGAASTDTQYF.

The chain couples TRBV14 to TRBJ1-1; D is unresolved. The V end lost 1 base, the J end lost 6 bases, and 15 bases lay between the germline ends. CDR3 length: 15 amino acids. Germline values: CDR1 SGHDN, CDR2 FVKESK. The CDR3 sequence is CASSQVVTGNAEAFF. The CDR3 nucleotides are TGTGCCAGCAGCCAAGTCGTGACGGGTAACGCTGAAGCTTTCTTT.

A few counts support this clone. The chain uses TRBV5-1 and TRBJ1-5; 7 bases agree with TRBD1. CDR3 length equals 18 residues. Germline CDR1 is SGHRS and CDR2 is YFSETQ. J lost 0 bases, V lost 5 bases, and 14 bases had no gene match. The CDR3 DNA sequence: TGCGCCAGCAGGACCGGACAGGCTAGAATATATAGCAATCAGCCCCAGCATTTT. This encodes CASRTGQARIYSNQPQHF.

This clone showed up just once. The CDR3 spells CASSPSGGRPNNEQFF. The CDR3 bases are TGTGCCAGCAGCCCCTCGGGAGGTCGGCCGAACAATGAGCAGTTCTTC. The V gene is TRBV7-9, the J gene TRBJ2-1; 7 bases map to TRBD2. This CDR3 contains 16 residues. Germline CDR1 and CDR2: SEHNR and FQNEAQ (reference sequence). The V gene end was trimmed by 5 bases and the J gene end by 5 bases; junction bases not matched to a gene: 12.

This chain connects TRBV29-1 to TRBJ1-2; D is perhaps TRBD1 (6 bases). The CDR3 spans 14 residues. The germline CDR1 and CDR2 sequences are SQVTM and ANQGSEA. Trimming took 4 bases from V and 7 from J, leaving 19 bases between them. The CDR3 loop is CSVVSSAGVLGYTF. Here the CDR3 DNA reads TGCAGCGTTGTATCTTCTGCAGGGGTTCTTGGCTACACCTTC.

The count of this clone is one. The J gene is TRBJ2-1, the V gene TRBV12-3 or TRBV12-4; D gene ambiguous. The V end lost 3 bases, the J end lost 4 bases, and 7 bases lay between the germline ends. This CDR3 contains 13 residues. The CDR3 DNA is TGTGCCAGCAGTTTGACGACATACAATGAGCAGTTCTTC. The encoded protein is CASSLTTYNEQFF.

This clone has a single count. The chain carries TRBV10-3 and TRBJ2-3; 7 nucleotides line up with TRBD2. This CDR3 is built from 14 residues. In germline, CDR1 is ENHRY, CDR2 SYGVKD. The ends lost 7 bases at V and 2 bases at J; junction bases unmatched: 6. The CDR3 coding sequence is TGTGCCATCACCGACGGGGGGTTCACAGATACGCAGTATTTT. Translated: CAITDGGFTDTQYF.

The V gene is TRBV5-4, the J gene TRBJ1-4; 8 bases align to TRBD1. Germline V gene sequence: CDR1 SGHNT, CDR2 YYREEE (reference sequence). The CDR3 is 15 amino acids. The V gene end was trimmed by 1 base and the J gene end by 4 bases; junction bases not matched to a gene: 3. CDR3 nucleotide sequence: TGTGCCAGCAGCTTGAACAGGGGGTTTAATGAAAAACTGTTTTTT. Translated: CASSLNRGFNEKLFF.

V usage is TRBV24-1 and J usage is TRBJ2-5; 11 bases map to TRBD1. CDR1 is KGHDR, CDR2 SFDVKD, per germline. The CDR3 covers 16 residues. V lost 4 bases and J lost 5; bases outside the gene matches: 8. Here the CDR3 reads CATSESGQGAGETQYF. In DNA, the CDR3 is TGTGCCACCAGTGAATCTGGACAGGGGGCAGGGGAGACCCAGTACTTC.

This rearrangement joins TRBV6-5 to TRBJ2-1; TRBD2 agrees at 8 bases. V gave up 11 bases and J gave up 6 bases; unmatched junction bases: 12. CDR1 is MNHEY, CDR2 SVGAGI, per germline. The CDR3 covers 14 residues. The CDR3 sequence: CAPTEPGLGNEQFF. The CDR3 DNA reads TGTGCCCCGACCGAGCCGGGACTAGGCAATGAGCAGTTCTTC.

The CDR3 loop is CASSLDRVINIQYF. Written as DNA, the CDR3 is TGTGCCAGCAGCTTGGACAGGGTCATTAACATTCAGTACTTC. This chain uses TRBV5-5 with TRBJ2-4; tentative D call: TRBD1 (6 bases). This CDR3 comprises 14 residues. Germline CDR1 reads SGHKS; CDR2 reads YYEKEE (reference sequence). V shed 0 bases and J shed 7 bases, with 11 bases lying between them.